These 21 T cell receptor beta chains were all obtained from the same sample, sequenced in a study of control samples from healthy donors and cancer patients. Only in-frame clones appear in the TCRdb table, and some are missing; sequencing was by immunoSEQ multiplex PCR. Of over 60,000 clones in the sample, roughly 90% were seen once. Sequenced sample: PBMCs. The receptors shown here come from a woman in her sixties or seventies with head and neck cancer.

The chain employs TRBV5-8 and TRBJ2-2; 7 nucleotides line up with TRBD2. From germline, CDR1 is SGHTS and CDR2 YDEGEE. The CDR3 extends over 15 amino acids. V lost 7 bases to trimming and J lost 1 base; unmatched junction nucleotides: 7. DNA of the CDR3: TGTGCCAGCGCAACCGGGACTAAGAACACCGGGGAGCTGTTTTTT. It encodes CASATGTKNTGELFF.

The genes are TRBV5-1 and TRBJ2-2; 11 nucleotides align to TRBD2. After removal of 3 bases from V and 0 bases from J, the junction contained 4 bases not matched to a gene. This CDR3 is 17 amino acids long. Germline V CDR1 and CDR2: SGHRS, YFSETQ. CDR3 region: CASSSLAGATNTGELFF. CDR3 in DNA: TGCGCCAGCAGCTCACTAGCGGGAGCGACGAACACCGGGGAGCTGTTTTTT.

The chain combines TRBV2 with TRBJ2-2, with D perhaps matching TRBD2 (5 bases). Germline CDR1 SNHLY, CDR2 FYNNEI. The CDR3 runs 15 residues. The V and J ends lost 6 bases and 1 base respectively, with 12 bases between them. CDR3 in DNA: TGTGCCAGCAGGAGGGCCCTTATGAACACCGGGGAGCTGTTTTTT. It translates to CASRRALMNTGELFF.

The rearrangement links TRBV3-1 (or the pseudogene TRBV3-2) to TRBJ1-1, with 9 bases aligning to TRBD1. Germline V CDR1 and CDR2: LGHDT, YNNKEL (reference sequence). This CDR3 is 14 amino acids long. Unmatched junction bases numbered 7, after V lost 1 base and J lost 10 bases. The DNA for the CDR3 is TGTGCCAGCAGCCAAGCCGGGACAGGGATTGGAGCTTTCTTT. Translated, it gives CASSQAGTGIGAFF.

DNA of the CDR3: TGTGCCAGCAGTTACTCTTCAGGGGGCGCGATCACTGAAGCTTTCTTT. Its translation is CASSYSSGGAITEAFF. The genes are TRBV6-5 and TRBJ1-1, with TRBD1 matching 8 bases. Germline values: CDR1 MNHEY, CDR2 SVGAGI. This CDR3 has 16 residues. The J segment lost 4 bases and the V segment lost 0 bases, leaving 7 bases of the junction unmatched.

The chain's CDR3 is CASSITGMHTLAKNIQYF. The CDR3 DNA reads as TGTGCCAGTAGTATTACAGGGATGCATACCTTAGCCAAAAACATTCAGTACTTC. The gene calls are TRBV19 and TRBJ2-4, with D maybe TRBD1 (6 bases). V was pared by 3 bases and J by 0 bases, with 18 bases between. Germline CDR1 is LNHDA and CDR2 is SQIVND (reference sequence). The CDR3 runs 18 residues.

The sample holds one count of this clone. The CDR3: CSGGGGSKETQYF. The CDR3 nucleotides are TGCAGCGGTGGGGGGGGCAGCAAAGAGACCCAGTACTTC. The chain carries TRBV29-1 and TRBJ2-5; TRBD2 is a possible D gene (7 bases). With 7 bases removed from V and 3 bases from J, the gap between germline ends came to 15 bases. The length of the CDR3 is 13 residues. The germline gives CDR1 SQVTM, CDR2 ANQGSEA.

The chain links TRBV27 to TRBJ1-4; D remains unclear. In germline, CDR1 is MNHEY, CDR2 SMNVEV (reference sequence). The CDR3 contains 16 residues. V gave up 0 bases and J gave up 2 bases, with 10 bases separating them. CDR3 DNA sequence: TGTGCCAGCAGTTTATCCCTGGGTACTACTAATGAAAAACTGTTTTTT. This codes for CASSLSLGTTNEKLFF.

The chain employs TRBV5-1 and TRBJ2-6; TRBD1 matches 9 bases. Germline loops: CDR1 SGHRS, CDR2 YFSETQ. The trim removed 1 base at V and 3 bases at J, leaving 5 bases unmatched. This CDR3 has 17 amino acids. The CDR3 DNA sequence: TGCGCCAGCAGCTTGTTTACAGGGGGCGGTGGGGCCAACGTCCTGACTTTC. Its translation: CASSLFTGGGGANVLTF. The whole variable domain, remainder taken from reference TRBV5-1 and TRBJ2-6, is KAGVTQTPRYLIKTRGQQVTLSCSPISGHRSVSWYQQTPGQGLQFLFEYFSETQRNKGNFPGRFSGRQFSNSRSEMNVSTLELGDSALYLCASSLFTGGGGANVLTFGAGSRLTVL.

J is TRBJ1-6 and V is TRBV5-1, with D possibly being TRBD1 (5 bases). Between the trimmed V and J ends, which lost 0 bases and 10 bases, there was a span of 14 bases. Germline V gene lookup returns CDR1 SGHRS and CDR2 YFSETQ. The CDR3 extends over 15 amino acids. The CDR3 DNA reads as TGCGCCAGCAGCTTGGGAGGGGCCAATAGGTCACCCCTCCACTTT. This encodes CASSLGGANRSPLHF. Together with reference TRBV5-1 and TRBJ1-6, the CDR3 gives the full variable domain: KAGVTQTPRYLIKTRGQQVTLSCSPISGHRSVSWYQQTPGQGLQFLFEYFSETQRNKGNFPGRFSGRQFSNSRSEMNVSTLELGDSALYLCASSLGGANRSPLHFGNGTRLTVT.

The count of this clone is one. The chain joins TRBV30 to TRBJ1-1, with D perhaps matching TRBD1 (5 bases). The CDR3 loop spans 17 amino acids. Trimming left V 2 bases short and J 1 base short, with 20 bases between. Per the germline V gene, CDR1 is GTSNPN and CDR2 is SVGIG (reference sequence). CDR3 residues: CAWSIRNRRSGNTEAFF. The DNA of the CDR3 is TGTGCCTGGAGTATCCGGAACAGGCGTTCAGGGAACACTGAAGCTTTCTTT.

The chain uses TRBV18 and TRBJ1-1; 10 bases are shared with TRBD1. The CDR3 spans 15 residues. Germline V gene sequence: CDR1 KGHSH, CDR2 LQKENI. V shed 3 bases, J shed 1 base, and the junction held 2 bases outside the gene matches. This chain's CDR3 is CASSPRQGANTEAFF. The CDR3 bases are TGTGCCAGCTCACCCAGACAGGGGGCGAACACTGAAGCTTTCTTT.

V is TRBV11-2 and J is TRBJ2-7, with TRBD2 identical over 10 bases. CDR1 is SGHAT, CDR2 FQNNGV, per germline. The CDR3 has 16 amino acids. V was clipped by 5 bases and J by 6 bases; unmatched bases: 13. As DNA, the CDR3 is TGTGCCAGCAGCCCGGGGGAGGGTAGCGGGAGGTCCGAGCAGTACTTC. Translated: CASSPGEGSGRSEQYF.

The rearrangement links TRBV12-3 or TRBV12-4 to TRBJ1-1; D gene unclear. CDR3 length: 12 amino acids. Trimming took 3 bases from V and 7 from J, leaving 9 bases between them. The CDR3 DNA sequence: TGTGCCAGCAGTTTTTCGAGATATGAAGCTTTCTTT. Translating gives CASSFSRYEAFF.

This clone has just one count. The chain uses TRBV19 and TRBJ2-2; TRBD2 might be the D (5 bases). The CDR3 loop spans 13 amino acids. V was clipped by 10 bases and J by 7 bases, with 16 bases between them. Germline V lookup: CDR1 LNHDA, CDR2 SQIVND (reference sequence). For the CDR3, the DNA is TGTGCCACTCGGACTGTTGATCACGGGGAGCTGTTTTTT. This sequence encodes CATRTVDHGELFF. The full variable domain, rest sourced from reference TRBV19 and TRBJ2-2, is DGGITQSPKYLFRKEGQNVTLSCEQNLNHDAMYWYRQDPGQGLRLIYYSQIVNDFQKGDIAEGYSVSREKKESFPLTVTSAQKNPTAFYLCATRTVDHGELFFGEGSRLTVL.

The chain is built from TRBV5-1 and TRBJ2-7; unclear D gene. V lost 3 bases, J lost 9 bases, and 16 bases lay in between. Germline V lookup: CDR1 SGHRS, CDR2 YFSETQ. There are 13 residues in the CDR3. CDR3 residues: CASSSIKQPGQYF. As DNA, the CDR3 is TGCGCCAGCAGCTCGATAAAACAGCCTGGGCAGTACTTC.

The chain employs TRBV14 and TRBJ1-5; D is unclear. Germline V CDR1 and CDR2: SGHDN, FVKESK. The CDR3 is 13 amino acids. Between the trimmed V and J ends, which lost 1 base and 7 bases, there was a span of 8 bases. The CDR3 reads CASSQGAGQPQHF. The DNA of the CDR3 is TGTGCCAGCAGCCAAGGGGCAGGCCAGCCCCAGCATTTT.

The chain recombines TRBV15 with TRBJ1-6; 7 bases agree with TRBD1. CDR3 size: 15 residues. Germline CDR1 and CDR2: LNHNV and YYDKDF (reference sequence). The V and J ends lost 6 bases and 6 bases, in that order; junction bases with no gene match: 8. The CDR3 protein is CATRRQGFVNSPLHF. The DNA for the CDR3 is TGTGCCACCAGACGACAGGGATTCGTTAATTCACCCCTCCACTTT.

This sequence joins TRBV5-6 and TRBJ1-1, with D uncertain. The CDR3 has 14 amino acids. Germline values: CDR1 SGHDT, CDR2 YYEEEE. Deletions cut 1 base from V and 2 bases from J, with 9 bases between. CDR3 DNA: TGTGCCAGCAGCTTGTTATTTGTCAACACTGAAGCTTTCTTT. It yields the protein CASSLLFVNTEAFF. Full variable domain (remainder filled in from reference TRBV5-6 and TRBJ1-1): DAGVTQSPTHLIKTRGQQVTLRCSPKSGHDTVSWYQQALGQGPQFIFQYYEEEERQRGNFPDRFSGHQFPNYSSELNVNALLLGDSALYLCASSLLFVNTEAFFGQGTRLTVV.

This clone occurred a few times. The rearrangement links TRBV7-9 to TRBJ2-2, with D uncertain. Germline CDR1 SEHNR, CDR2 FQNEAQ (reference sequence). The CDR3 length is 16 residues. Between the trimmed V and J ends, which lost 1 base and 2 bases, there was a span of 11 bases. The CDR3 DNA sequence: TGTGCCAGCAGCTTAGATTGGCTCAGCAACACCGGGGAGCTGTTTTTT. Translating it yields CASSLDWLSNTGELFF.

The chain has TRBV28 and TRBJ1-5, with TRBD1 as a possible D gene (6 bases). V was shortened by 5 bases and J by 7 bases, with 15 bases between the two germline ends. CDR1 is MDHEN and CDR2 is SYDVKM in the germline V gene. The CDR3 has 14 amino acids. DNA for the CDR3: TGTGCCAGCAGTCCGCCGGGACATCAACAGCCCCAGCATTTT. This codes for CASSPPGHQQPQHF.